Following are 14 T cell receptor beta chains from one sample sequenced in a study of blood T cell repertoires in COVID-19. Assay: immunoSEQ multiplex PCR; the TCRdb copy retains only in-frame clones and omits some. Here the sample spans more than 200,000 clones, approximately 86% being singletons. Sequences were obtained from peripheral blood. These receptors originate from a woman older than 75 with active or convalescent COVID-19.

The chain couples TRBV2 to TRBJ1-5; TRBD1 matches 10 bases. Germline trimming cut 8 bases from V and 7 bases from J; bases unmatched to any gene: 5. Germline-derived CDR1 and CDR2 are SNHLY and FYNNEI. The CDR3 has 13 amino acids. The CDR3 nucleotides are TGTGCCAGCGGGGACAGGGGCGGACAGCCCCAGCATTTT. This codes for CASGDRGGQPQHF.

The genes are TRBV29-1 and TRBJ2-3; D is unresolved. CDR3 length: 16 amino acids. V lost 0 bases to trimming and J lost 0 bases, with 13 bases between them. Germline loops: CDR1 SQVTM, CDR2 ANQGSEA. The CDR3 loop is CSVEDRERVSTDTQYF. In nucleotides, the CDR3 is TGCAGCGTTGAAGATCGTGAGCGCGTTAGCACAGATACGCAGTATTTT.

As DNA, the CDR3 is TGTGCCAGCTCACCAAACAGGGGGCCTAATGAAAAACTGTTTTTT. This sequence encodes CASSPNRGPNEKLFF. The chain employs TRBV18 and TRBJ1-4; 9 bases line up with TRBD1. Trimming took 2 bases from V and 3 from J; bases not matched to a gene: 1. CDR3 size: 15 residues. CDR1 KGHSH and CDR2 LQKENI come from the germline V gene.

This clone was observed a handful of times. The chain has TRBV7-9 and TRBJ1-5; D possibly corresponds to TRBD1 (5 bases). The V end was cut by 0 bases, the J end by 2 bases, with 8 bases between. The germline V gene encodes CDR1 SEHNR and CDR2 FQNEAQ (reference sequence). This CDR3 is 15 amino acids long. The CDR3 coding sequence is TGTGCCAGCAGCTTAGCAGGGGTAGGCAATCAGCCCCAGCATTTT. Translation gives CASSLAGVGNQPQHF.

In DNA, the CDR3 is TGCGCCAGCAGCCAAGATCGGGACAGGGGGCCCTCTAACTATGGCTACACCTTC. It encodes CASSQDRDRGPSNYGYTF. J is TRBJ1-2 and V is TRBV4-1, with 12 positions matching TRBD1. The CDR3 loop spans 18 amino acids. Germline loops: CDR1 MGHRA, CDR2 YSYEKL. V dropped 0 bases and J dropped 0; count of bases not matched to a gene: 5.

V gene TRBV6-2 or TRBV6-3 combines with J gene TRBJ1-2; D is undetermined. The CDR3 extends over 11 amino acids. In germline, CDR1 is MNHEY, CDR2 SVGEGT. V lost 5 bases and J lost 8, with 9 bases in between. CDR3 DNA sequence: TGTGCCAGCAGTGTTGGGAGGGGCTACACCTTC. Protein: CASSVGRGYTF.

V and J are TRBV3-1 (or the pseudogene TRBV3-2) and TRBJ1-2; no firm D call. The V gene's germline CDR1 is LGHDT and CDR2 YNNKEL (reference sequence). CDR3 size: 12 residues. The V gene lost 4 bases and the J gene lost 9 bases, with 12 bases spanning the gap. The CDR3 coding sequence is TGTGCCAGCAGCCCCCGAGGATCTCGCTACACCTTC. It translates to CASSPRGSRYTF.

The chain combines TRBV18 with TRBJ2-6; D possibly corresponds to TRBD1 (5 bases). Germline V gene sequence: CDR1 KGHSH, CDR2 LQKENI. Between the trimmed V and J ends, which lost 6 bases and 3 bases, there was a span of 15 bases. This CDR3 has 16 residues. The chain's CDR3 is CASSTAGFGGANVLTF. CDR3 in DNA: TGTGCCAGCTCCACCGCAGGGTTCGGTGGGGCCAACGTCCTGACTTTC.

V gene TRBV6-5 combines with J gene TRBJ2-7; 8 bases are shared with TRBD1. The CDR3 runs to 14 residues. V shed 5 bases, J shed 3 bases, and the junction held 6 bases outside the gene matches. Germline V lookup: CDR1 MNHEY, CDR2 SVGAGI. The CDR3 DNA reads as TGTGCCAGCAGTCAAATCAGGGGGCTCTACGAGCAGTACTTC. Translating it yields CASSQIRGLYEQYF.

The rearrangement uses TRBV3-1 (or the pseudogene TRBV3-2) and TRBJ1-6, with unresolved D. The CDR3 is made up of 19 amino acids. The germline V gene has CDR1 LGHDT and CDR2 YNNKEL (reference sequence). Trimming removed 0 bases at V and 3 bases at J, with 18 bases between. The CDR3 loop is CASSQDLISSANYNSPLHF. The CDR3, as DNA: TGTGCCAGCAGCCAAGATCTGATTTCCAGTGCAAACTATAATTCACCCCTCCACTTT.

This chain connects TRBV3-1 (or the pseudogene TRBV3-2) to TRBJ1-3, with a possible D match to TRBD1 (5 bases). This CDR3 has 14 amino acids. Trimming shortened V by 1 base and J by 4 bases, and 8 bases separated the two germline ends. Germline V gene data show CDR1 as LGHDT and CDR2 as YNNKEL (reference sequence). Written as DNA, the CDR3 is TGTGCCAGCAGCCAAGCAGGGAGGGGAAACACCATATATTTT. Its protein product is CASSQAGRGNTIYF.

The genes are TRBV28 and TRBJ1-1; D not certain. This CDR3 region has 14 residues. The germline V gene has CDR1 MDHEN and CDR2 SYDVKM. Trimming removed 6 bases from V and 2 bases from J, with 13 bases in between. This CDR3 is CASRPPTANTEAFF. In DNA, the CDR3 is TGTGCCAGCAGACCTCCTACAGCTAACACTGAAGCTTTCTTT.

This clone was found a few times. V and J are TRBV11-2 and TRBJ1-1; a weak D match, TRBD1 (5 bases). The V end was cut by 3 bases, the J end by 4 bases, with 12 bases between. Germline V gene lookup returns CDR1 SGHAT and CDR2 FQNNGV. There are 14 residues in the CDR3. The CDR3 sequence: CASSFLRAFTEAFF. Written as DNA, the CDR3 is TGTGCCAGCAGCTTCCTCAGGGCCTTCACTGAAGCTTTCTTT.

The chain employs TRBV5-1 and TRBJ2-7, with 8 bases lining up with TRBD1. V dropped 4 bases and J dropped 6; count of bases not matched to a gene: 9. This CDR3 is 14 amino acids long. Germline CDR1 is SGHRS and CDR2 is YFSETQ. The chain's CDR3 is CASSPRQGKGEQYF. The CDR3 DNA sequence: TGCGCCAGCAGCCCCAGACAGGGGAAAGGCGAGCAGTACTTC.